Following are 2 T cell receptor beta chains from one sample sequenced in a study of identical twins. MiXCR, run by TCRdb on the 5' RACE reads, gives a single entry per CDR3 protein. The table has 1.5 million or so distinct CDR3 sequences, less than 40% seen once. The sequenced sample consisted of cord blood. These receptors were collected from a newborn girl in good health.

In this sample, this clonotype turned up once. The chain carries TRBV28 and TRBJ2-1, with D possibly being TRBD2 (6 bases). The V gene's germline CDR1 is MDHEN and CDR2 SYDVKM. V dropped 6 bases and J dropped 0 bases, with 18 bases sitting between them. The CDR3 runs to 17 residues. Here the CDR3 DNA reads TGTGCCAGCAGGACCGGGGGACCCTTTACCTCCTACAATGAGCAGTTCTTC. Translating it yields CASRTGGPFTSYNEQFF.

CDR3 loop: CASSPHPVDEQYF. CDR3 DNA: TGTGCCAGCAGCCCCCACCCAGTGGATGAGCAGTACTTC. This sequence joins TRBV3-1 and TRBJ2-1, with unresolved D. The J call is in doubt because the DNA end fits TRBJ2-7 better. Germline V CDR1 and CDR2: LGHDT, YNNKEL (reference sequence). This CDR3 is built from 13 residues.